The TCR beta chain described here comes from a study of early stage breast cancer tumors. Study-wide results and limits: Enriched TCRB sequences shared across patients were mostly commonly generated sequences. Functional markers like CD4, CD8 and FOXP3 were missed in bulk sequencing.

This clone appeared a single time. Antigen: not known. TCRdb keeps only in-frame clones here, not all; method: immunoSEQ multiplex PCR. The sample carries roughly 34,000 clones, under 80% recorded once. V dropped 4 bases and J dropped 2; count of bases not matched to a gene: 6. The CDR3 sequence is 15 residues long. Germline values: CDR1 SGHDT, CDR2 YYEEEE. Sequencing used blood. The V gene is TRBV5-6, the J gene TRBJ2-3; 8 nucleotides match TRBD1. The sequence was collected from a person aged 55-75 years with breast cancer. In DNA, the CDR3 is TGTGCCAGCAGCGCCCAGGGGGCCCCCACAGATACGCAGTATTTT. Translated: CASSAQGAPTDTQYF.